The 23 T cell receptor beta chains below all came from one sample that was sequenced in a study of blood T cell repertoires in COVID-19. Repertoires were generated with immunoSEQ multiplex PCR, while TCRdb's copy carries only in-frame clones and drops some. Of 130,000 or so clones listed, 84% were seen once; the top ten hold approximately 1.5%. The sample taken for sequencing was peripheral blood. The origin of the receptors is a man aged 55 to 70 with acute or convalescent COVID-19.

This clone was picked up one time. V usage is TRBV5-6 and J usage is TRBJ2-1, with TRBD2 matching 8 bases. This CDR3 is built from 14 residues. In germline, CDR1 is SGHDT, CDR2 YYEEEE. Trimming cost V 2 bases and J 9 bases; bases outside gene matches: 7. The CDR3 loop reads CASSLAGDFGEQFF. CDR3 DNA: TGTGCCAGCAGCTTAGCGGGAGATTTCGGTGAGCAGTTCTTC.

A few counts support this clone. The chain couples TRBV19 to TRBJ1-3; D is undetermined. The CDR3 spans 13 residues. Germline CDR1 and CDR2: LNHDA and SQIVND (reference sequence). V dropped 5 bases and J dropped 4 bases, with 9 bases sitting between them. CDR3: CASSSQKGNTIYF. The CDR3 nucleotides are TGTGCCAGTAGTTCACAGAAGGGAAACACCATATATTTT.

The CDR3 DNA is TGCGCCAGCAGCCAATACGTAGCAGAACCTTTCCCCAACCTTAATGAAAAACTGTTTTTT. This gives the protein CASSQYVAEPFPNLNEKLFF. V is TRBV4-1 and J is TRBJ1-4, with unresolved D. CDR1 MGHRA and CDR2 YSYEKL come from the germline V gene. V dropped 2 bases and J dropped 4 bases, with 26 bases sitting between them. The CDR3 covers 20 residues.

This sequence joins TRBV24-1 and TRBJ2-1, with a possible D match to TRBD2 (6 bases). Trimming removed 5 bases from V and 4 bases from J, with 20 bases in between. Germline V lookup: CDR1 KGHDR, CDR2 SFDVKD. The CDR3 is 17 amino acids. The CDR3 here is CATSGRSTAGNYNEQFF. CDR3 bases: TGTGCCACCAGTGGACGGTCGACGGCGGGAAATTACAATGAGCAGTTCTTC.

This chain uses TRBV5-1 with TRBJ1-4, with D perhaps TRBD1 (5 bases). Per the germline V gene, CDR1 is SGHRS and CDR2 is YFSETQ. Trimming took 5 bases from V and 2 from J, leaving 10 bases between them. The CDR3 spans 14 residues. The DNA for the CDR3 is TGCGCCAGCAGTAGGGGCGACACTAATGAAAAACTGTTTTTT. Protein sequence: CASSRGDTNEKLFF.

The gene calls are TRBV24-1 and TRBJ2-1; 8 bases are shared with TRBD2. V trimming: 0 bases; J trimming: 7 bases; junction bases outside the gene matches: 4. The CDR3 is made up of 15 amino acids. Germline assignment: CDR1 KGHDR and CDR2 SFDVKD. CDR3 amino acids: CATSDLTGGGNEQFF. The CDR3 coding sequence is TGTGCCACCAGTGATTTGACGGGAGGGGGTAATGAGCAGTTCTTC.

A few counts support this clone. The chain combines TRBV20-1 with TRBJ2-7, with 7 bases aligning to TRBD1. The CDR3 is 11 residues long. Germline-derived CDR1 and CDR2 are DFQATT and SNEGSKA (reference sequence). Trimming cost V 3 bases and J 4 bases; bases outside gene matches: 0. The CDR3 DNA is TGCAGTGCTAGGACAGGGTACGAGCAGTACTTC. Its protein is CSARTGYEQYF.

This clone appeared a single time. The chain uses TRBV5-1 and TRBJ2-1, with D uncertain. Germline values: CDR1 SGHRS, CDR2 YFSETQ. V lost 3 bases and J lost 0, with 4 bases in between. The CDR3 spans 13 residues. The CDR3 DNA is TGCGCCAGCAGCTACAGCTCCTACAATGAGCAGTTCTTC. It is translated as CASSYSSYNEQFF.

The J gene is TRBJ1-1, the V gene TRBV3-1 (or the pseudogene TRBV3-2); the D is unclear. The CDR3 consists of 14 residues. Germline V gene sequence: CDR1 LGHDT, CDR2 YNNKEL (reference sequence). V shed 2 bases and J shed 6 bases, with 13 bases lying between them. CDR3 sequence: CASSQTGRLAEAFF. The CDR3 DNA sequence: TGTGCCAGCAGCCAAACCGGGAGGTTGGCTGAAGCTTTCTTT.

The genes are TRBV5-1 and TRBJ2-3; the match to TRBD2 covers 11 bases. Trimming took 4 bases from V and 2 from J; bases not matched to a gene: 6. Germline lookup yields CDR1 SGHRS and CDR2 YFSETQ. The CDR3 sequence is 16 residues long. The CDR3 DNA follows: TGCGCCAGCAGCCCCGGGACTAGCGGTTACACAGATACGCAGTATTTT. It specifies CASSPGTSGYTDTQYF.

The chain carries TRBV24-1 and TRBJ1-3, with D perhaps matching TRBD1 (6 bases). The germline V gene has CDR1 KGHDR and CDR2 SFDVKD. The CDR3 runs to 12 residues. Trimming removed 9 bases from V and 2 bases from J, with 7 bases in between. The CDR3 region has the DNA TGTGCCACCGGGGACACTGGAAACACCATATATTTT. Its translation: CATGDTGNTIYF.

The chain is built from TRBV5-5 and TRBJ1-4, with a tentative D call TRBD1 (6 bases). The germline V gene has CDR1 SGHKS and CDR2 YYEKEE (reference sequence). The CDR3 consists of 15 residues. The V end was cut by 5 bases, the J end by 0 bases, with 11 bases between. CDR3 nucleotide sequence: TGTGCCAGCAGTTCTTGGACAGCAACTAATGAAAAACTGTTTTTT. Its protein product is CASSSWTATNEKLFF.

This clone has more than one count but fewer than ten. This CDR3 is CASSEPRRNQPQHF. The CDR3 bases are TGTGCCAGCAGTGAACCGAGGCGCAATCAGCCCCAGCATTTT. The chain uses TRBV6-1 and TRBJ1-5; D call uncertain. The germline V and J ends were trimmed by 2 bases and 2 bases, with 7 bases remaining between them. Germline V gene lookup returns CDR1 MNHNS and CDR2 SASEGT. The CDR3 is 14 residues long.

This chain links TRBV18 with TRBJ2-7; TRBD1 matches at 8 bases. Looked up from germline, CDR1 is KGHSH and CDR2 is LQKENI. CDR3 size: 15 residues. Losses at the gene ends were 4 bases for V and 6 bases for J; bases not matched to a gene: 11. The CDR3 protein is CASSLVQGAGSEQYF. The CDR3 nucleotides read TGTGCCAGCTCACTCGTTCAGGGGGCGGGTTCCGAGCAGTACTTC.

The rearrangement joins TRBV9 to TRBJ2-5; D call uncertain. V lost 0 bases and J 5 bases, leaving 8 bases between the germline ends. The CDR3 sequence is 13 residues long. CDR1 is SGDLS and CDR2 is YYNGEE in the germline V gene. CDR3 DNA sequence: TGTGCCAGCAGCGTAGACAGCTGGGAGACCCAGTACTTC. It specifies CASSVDSWETQYF.

This chain joins TRBV9 and TRBJ2-2; a weak D match, TRBD2 (6 bases). The V and J ends lost 2 bases and 3 bases respectively, with 17 bases between them. This CDR3 has 17 residues. Germline V gives CDR1 SGDLS, CDR2 YYNGEE. The CDR3 DNA follows: TGTGCCAGCAGCGTGGGGGGAACGGTGGTGTACACCGGGGAGCTGTTTTTT. This encodes CASSVGGTVVYTGELFF.

Here the CDR3 reads CASSDQGAFLTEAFF. In DNA, the CDR3 is TGTGCCAGCTCAGATCAGGGGGCGTTTCTGACTGAAGCTTTCTTT. V is TRBV18 and J is TRBJ1-1; 8 bases are a match to TRBD1. This CDR3 is built from 15 residues. CDR1 is KGHSH, CDR2 LQKENI, per germline. With V trimmed by 5 bases and J by 5 bases, 10 bases remained unmatched.

The CDR3 loop is CASSELAGPQETQYF. CDR3 bases: TGCGCCAGCAGTGAACTAGCGGGACCCCAAGAGACCCAGTACTTC. V gene TRBV10-1 combines with J gene TRBJ2-5, with 10 nucleotides matching TRBD2. The germline CDR1 and CDR2 sequences are WNHNN and SYGVQD (reference sequence). J gave up 1 base and V 3 bases, and 2 bases lay outside the gene matches. The CDR3 has 15 residues.

V gene TRBV9 combines with J gene TRBJ2-1; TRBD2 matches at 13 bases. Germline CDR1 and CDR2: SGDLS and YYNGEE. The J segment lost 2 bases and the V segment lost 3 bases, leaving 2 bases of the junction unmatched. This CDR3 comprises 16 residues. This CDR3 reads CASSAGTSGTYNEQFF. CDR3 nucleotide sequence: TGTGCCAGCAGCGCCGGGACTAGCGGGACCTACAATGAGCAGTTCTTC.

V usage is TRBV24-1 and J usage is TRBJ2-3; no firm D call. Per the germline V gene, CDR1 is KGHDR and CDR2 is SFDVKD. The CDR3 length is 13 residues. V shed 3 bases and J shed 1 base, with 4 bases lying between them. The CDR3 bases are TGTGCCACCAGTGATCCCGGCACAGATACGCAGTATTTT. This gives the protein CATSDPGTDTQYF.

J is TRBJ2-5 and V is TRBV7-3; TRBD2 might be the D (7 bases). This CDR3 has 15 residues. Germline V gene sequence: CDR1 SGHTA, CDR2 FQGTGA. The germline V and J ends were trimmed by 1 base and 4 bases, with 13 bases remaining between them. The CDR3, as DNA: TGTGCCAGCAGCTTAAATGGGGGGGCGGGAGAGACCCAGTACTTC. It codes for CASSLNGGAGETQYF.

This chain links TRBV10-3 with TRBJ1-2, with D unresolved. The length of the CDR3 is 13 residues. V dropped 6 bases and J dropped 5 bases, with 13 bases sitting between them. The germline V gene has CDR1 ENHRY and CDR2 SYGVKD. As DNA, the CDR3 is TGTGCCATCAGGGACGGGAGGGATTATGGCTACACCTTC. It translates to CAIRDGRDYGYTF.

This chain uses TRBV12-5 with TRBJ2-7; 8 nucleotides agree with TRBD1. CDR1 is LGHNT and CDR2 is FRNRAP in the germline V gene. The CDR3 runs to 16 residues. The trim removed 7 bases at V and 3 bases at J, leaving 14 bases unmatched. As DNA, the CDR3 is TGTGCTAGTGCCGAAAGGCCTACAGGGGGGAGCTACGAGCAGTACTTC. Encoded protein: CASAERPTGGSYEQYF.